This record covers a single T cell receptor (beta chain). Its antigen remains undetermined. Base qualities are missing; no much larger clone stands one base away. Libraries were made using the immunoSEQ multiplex PCR assay. The multiplex PCR relied on a mix of 60 forward primers for TCR Vbeta segments and 13 reverse primers for TCR Jbeta segments. A multiplex PCR assay on genomic DNA amplified the CDR3 region of rearranged TCR beta genes. Amplified TCR beta libraries were sequenced as 87-base-pair reads on the Illumina HiSeq System. In the source study's methods: In a later analysis, roughly 80 million unique TCR beta chains were counted across the 690 or so repertoires, and some 10 million of these chains were shared by at least two donors. A nearest-neighbor algorithm error-corrected the raw reads and collapsed the reads into unique sequences, merging closely related sequences to remove PCR and sequencing errors. To assign V, D and J gene segments, CDR3 sequences were aligned to IMGT reference sequences. For a sequence to be retained, a match of at least six nucleotides to both a V gene segment and a J gene segment was required. A rearrangement counted as productive if the CDR3 had no stop codons and remained in frame with V and J, and every other rearrangement counted as non-productive. Following IMGT convention, CDR3 was defined as the stretch from the second conserved V-encoded cysteine to the conserved J-encoded phenylalanine. In an earlier analysis of around 600 of the donors, sequences lacking an unambiguous match to a single V gene segment were excluded. In an earlier analysis of 587 of the donors, V segments were called functional above 56.7% productive rearrangements and were called segregating when the between-donor standard deviation exceeded 5%. To diagnose cytomegalovirus status from the catalog of TCR beta chain sequences, a statistical classification framework was built. In a later analysis, V and J genes were assigned by comparing TCR nucleotide sequences against IMGT/GENE-DB human TR gene sequences. In a later analysis, CDR3 sequences and most-parsimonious VDJ recombination scenarios were assigned using the TCRdist pipeline. In a later analysis, each TCR beta chain was defined by its CDR3 amino acid sequence together with its V-gene family, and reads without a unique V-gene family were excluded. A later analysis removed several hundred highly shared, low-generation-probability nucleotide sequences to deal with suspected cross-contamination and a sequencing artifact. In a later analysis, a clonal expansion index was calculated for each public chain from normalized within-repertoire ranks of inferred template counts. A later analysis computed generation probabilities with a VDJ recombination model fitted to out-of-frame rearrangements, and checked the results against IGoR. In a later analysis, TCR-TCR, TCR-HLA and TCR-CMV co-occurrence was scored with hypergeometric tests, and a repertoire-size bias correction was applied to TCR pairs. A later analysis estimated false discovery rates by permuting HLA or CMV assignments 20 times. In a later analysis, co-occurring TCRs were grouped using DBSCAN, with TCRdist sequence similarity added in when clustering inside HLA-allele-positive subsets. Repertoires with fewer than 30,000 or more than 120,000 public chains, plus five repertoires with anomalous nucleotide sharing, were excluded from co-occurrence clustering. The clones in this table, taken by TCRdb from immuneACCESS, are in-frame only. Not every clone is retained; where verified, under half of the shortfall comes from an unresolved V gene, and the cause of the rest is unknown. Clone size and the V and J calls come from that table; the DNA yielded D and trimming. This sample comprises about 110,000 clones, about three quarters of them detected only once. The ten largest clones add up to around 6.4% of the sample.

The germline V gene yields MNHEY for CDR1 and SVGAGI for CDR2. The CDR3 has 14 amino acids, counting the end cysteine and phenylalanine. The CDR3 DNA has 42 bases and is translated from base 1. Trimmed from V: 6 bases; trimmed from J: 2 bases; junction bases lacking a gene match: 6. This entry is derived from a study of cytomegalovirus exposure and HLA in healthy donors (dated by TCRdb to the late 2010s). Broadly, across the study: An earlier analysis of around 600 of the donors reported approximately 270 Gb of sequence data and 117 million unique TCR beta sequences from roughly 200 million T cells. Among some 410 genotyped donors of the cohort, an average of approximately 240,000 unique TCR beta nucleotide sequences were sequenced per donor, around a sixth of them non-productive. In addition to the first cohort of roughly 700 subjects, a separate validation cohort of approximately 130 different subjects was used. Because of strong linkage in the cohort, a few DR-DQ haplotypes were treated as single units for association and clustering. To predict cytomegalovirus infection status, the study brought together high-throughput TCR immunosequencing, statistical association of individual TCRs with disease status, and machine learning. Every repertoire in the discovery cohort had been generated on one and the same sequencing platform. Donor age, sex, ethnicity and CMV serostatus were compiled alongside the repertoire data. The aim of the study was to test whether cataloging public T cell receptors could identify signatures of past pathogen exposure. In the later analysis, no new phenotypic data were used to find candidate immune exposures; instead, reliance was placed on TCR beta sequences and their occurrence across donors. A later analysis re-analyzed previously published TCR beta repertoires from roughly 690 donors and added high-resolution HLA genotyping to study TCR occurrence patterns. An earlier analysis of 450 to 750 of the donors used high-throughput TCR beta sequencing to judge whether each TCR beta V gene segment behaved as functional or pseudogenic. A later genetic analysis used genome-wide SNP genotypes for about 60% of the roughly 700 donors, treating that subset as a discovery cohort. The genetic ancestry cluster associated with self-reported Caucasian donors included 81% of the roughly 400 genotyped donors. Both class I and class II loci were covered by HLA typing, at four-digit resolution. An early release covering about 600 HLA-typed donors comprised 250 to 350 gigabases of sequencing data and around 80 million unique TCR sequences. Using immunosequencing, the study profiled T cell repertoires from about 620 subjects and related those repertoires to cytomegalovirus serostatus. The number of typed donors differed by locus: roughly 620-640 for A, B, C, DRB1 and DQB1; approximately 530 for DQA1; over 600 for DPA1; and 400 to 480 for DPB1. The paper as a whole reports these results and caveats: At a false discovery rate of 0.05, a later analysis linked around 15,000 TCR beta sequences to specific HLA alleles. In a later genetic analysis, a missense DCLRE1C variant was associated with V-gene and J-gene trimming of TCR beta chains, and the association was replicated in an independent cohort. Linkage disequilibrium might explain the correlated functional status among segregating V segments, but an unknown experimental factor could not be ruled out. In a later analysis, HLA-associated TCR beta chains were found to be more clonally expanded and to have lower generation probabilities than equally common non-associated chains. Some IMGT-functional V segments, including TRBV6-2 and TRBV6-3, could not be distinguished by the 87-base-pair reads and were therefore excluded. Several of the top co-occurrence clusters appeared to be linked to parvovirus B19, influenza, CMV and Epstein-Barr virus, according to a later analysis. A further reported finding was that TCR beta sequences accurately predicted the HLA-A and HLA-B alleles for most subjects in the first cohort. Roughly uniform sequencing depth across donors was assumed in presence/absence analyses, although this assumption may not hold. In a later analysis, most CMV-associated TCR beta chains were found to appear HLA-restricted, with HLA associations seemingly driven largely by CMV exposure. Because some donors lacked HLA typing at each locus, the association tests relied only on the typed subset. The authors suggested that the approach could potentially be generalized to other disease states and immunological phenotypes. The sequencing pipeline was judged likely to have produced a cluster of highly shared sequence variants as a technical artifact. While some public TCRs were present in many individuals, most TCR sequences turned up only very rarely across donors. In vitro tests confirmed that a few of the cytomegalovirus-associated TCR beta chains recognize cytomegalovirus antigens. Immune exposure information for the cohort was limited to CMV serostatus. Roughly 15 rarely observed V segments, including chromosome 9 orphons, were excluded from the earlier analysis of several hundred of the donors because counts were too low. According to a later genetic analysis, donors in an Asian-associated ancestry cluster had fewer N-insertions in productive TCRs than the roughly 660-donor mean. In this cohort, only TCR beta chains were sequenced, and detectable features were limited by the absence of alpha or paired-chain data. Assigning TCR associations to individual alleles was difficult when HLA alleles, especially DR and DQ, strongly co-occurred. A later analysis found that TCR association rates varied across HLA loci, with DRB1 alleles showing the most associated TCRs and HLA-C alleles the fewest. In an earlier analysis of around 600 of the donors, most TCR beta V segments were observed in productive rearrangements about 87% or about 30% of the time, broadly matching IMGT annotations. The classifier was reported to diagnose cytomegalovirus status with high specificity and sensitivity in both the original cohort and the validation cohort. The study gave a list of about 160 TCR beta chains associated with cytomegalovirus.

The cohort was made up of 650 to 700 healthy bone marrow donors. At the time of sampling, all cohort members were nominally healthy, though unrecorded immune exposures were likely present. The donor tested CMV seropositive and was one of the 289 seropositive cohort members. A peripheral blood sample was provided by each donor, and peripheral blood mononuclear cells were used for TCR beta sequencing. Genomic DNA was extracted from the blood cell samples with the Qiagen DNeasy Blood Extraction Kit. The clonotype originates from a woman between 50 and 59 years old in good health and CMV-seropositive. The V and J segments used are TRBV6-5 and TRBJ1-2; 7 bases in the junction line up with TRBD1. Material: PBMCs. The DNA is as follows: TGTGCCAGCAGAAGGGGGCAGGGGAACTATGGCTACACCTTC. Its protein is CASRRGQGNYGYTF.